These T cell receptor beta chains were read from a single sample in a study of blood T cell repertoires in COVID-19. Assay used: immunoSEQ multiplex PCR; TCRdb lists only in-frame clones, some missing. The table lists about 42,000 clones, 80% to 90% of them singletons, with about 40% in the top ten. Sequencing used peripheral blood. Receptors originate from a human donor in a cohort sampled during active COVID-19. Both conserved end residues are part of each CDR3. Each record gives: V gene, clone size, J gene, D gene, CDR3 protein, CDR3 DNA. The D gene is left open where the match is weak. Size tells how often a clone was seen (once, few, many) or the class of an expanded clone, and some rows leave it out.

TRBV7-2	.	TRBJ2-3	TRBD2	CASSLEPSGVSTDTQYF	TGTGCCAGCAGCTTAGAGCCTAGCGGAGTAAGCACAGATACGCAGTATTTT
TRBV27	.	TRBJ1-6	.	CASSLYQFNSPLHF	TGTGCCAGCAGTTTATACCAGTTTAATTCACCCCTCCACTTT
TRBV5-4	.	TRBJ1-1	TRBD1	CASSSDRLNTEAFF	TGTGCCAGCAGCTCGGACAGGCTGAACACTGAAGCTTTCTTT
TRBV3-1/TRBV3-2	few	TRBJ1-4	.	CASSQDATGSEKLFF	TGTGCCAGCAGCCAAGATGCGACAGGAAGTGAAAAACTGTTTTTT
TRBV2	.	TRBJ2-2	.	CASSGLRDGELFF	TGTGCCAGCAGTGGTCTCAGGGACGGGGAGCTGTTTTTT
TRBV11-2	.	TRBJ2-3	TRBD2	CASSPWGGGDTQYF	TGTGCCAGCAGTCCGTGGGGGGGAGGAGATACGCAGTATTTT
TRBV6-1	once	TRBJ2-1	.	CASSEERAALFEQFF	TGTGCCAGCAGTGAAGAGCGGGCTGCTTTATTTGAGCAGTTCTTC
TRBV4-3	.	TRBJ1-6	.	CASSQETNSPLHF	TGCGCCAGCAGCCAAGAGACAAATTCACCCCTCCACTTT
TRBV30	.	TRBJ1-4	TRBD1	CAWSGGQGHEKLFF	TGTGCCTGGAGTGGGGGACAGGGACATGAAAAACTGTTTTTT
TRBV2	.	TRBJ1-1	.	CASSEALPGNTEAFF	TGTGCCAGCAGTGAAGCGCTTCCGGGGAACACTGAAGCTTTCTTT
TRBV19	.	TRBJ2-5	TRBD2	CASSMSVRAGNRQETQYF	TGTGCCAGTAGTATGTCGGTAAGAGCGGGGAATCGTCAAGAGACCCAGTACTTC
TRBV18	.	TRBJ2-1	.	CASSPPSGEGNEQFF	TGTGCCAGCTCACCACCGTCGGGGGAAGGCAATGAGCAGTTCTTC
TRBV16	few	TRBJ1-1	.	CASSRTLNTEAFF	TGTGCCAGCAGCCGTACTCTTAACACTGAAGCTTTCTTT
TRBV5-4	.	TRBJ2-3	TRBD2	CASSLSGGGADTQYF	TGTGCCAGCAGCTTGTCGGGCGGGGGTGCAGATACGCAGTATTTT
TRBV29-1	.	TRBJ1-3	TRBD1	CSVNPDRASGNTIYF	TGCAGCGTTAACCCCGACAGGGCCTCTGGAAACACCATATATTTT
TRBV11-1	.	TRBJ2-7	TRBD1	CASSWDRTYEQYF	TGTGCCAGTTCTTGGGACAGGACCTACGAGCAGTACTTC
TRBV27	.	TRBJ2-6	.	CASSLFLGVSGANVLTF	TGTGCCAGCAGTTTATTTCTGGGAGTCTCTGGGGCCAACGTCCTGACTTTC
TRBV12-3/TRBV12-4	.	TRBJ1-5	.	CASSFEGASAQHF	TGTGCCAGCAGTTTCGAGGGAGCTTCAGCCCAGCATTTT
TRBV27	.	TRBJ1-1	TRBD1	CASSLSSGGYTEAFF	TGTGCCAGCAGTTTATCATCAGGGGGCTACACTGAAGCTTTCTTT
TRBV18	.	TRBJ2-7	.	CASSPGAGTWYEQYF	TGTGCCAGCTCACCGGGGGCAGGGACATGGTACGAGCAGTACTTC
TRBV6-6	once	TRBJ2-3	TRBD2	CASSLGGGNPDTQYF	TGTGCCAGCAGCTTGGGGGGGGGTAATCCAGATACGCAGTATTTT
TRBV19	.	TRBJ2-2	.	CASSIYTGELFF	TGTGCCAGTAGTATCTACACCGGGGAGCTGTTTTTT
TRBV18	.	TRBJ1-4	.	CASSPRNIEKLFF	TGTGCCAGCTCACCACGAAACATCGAAAAACTGTTTTTT
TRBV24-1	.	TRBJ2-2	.	CATSGRHVNTGELFF	TGTGCCACCAGTGGTAGACACGTGAACACCGGGGAGCTGTTTTTT
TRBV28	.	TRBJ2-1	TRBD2	CASKGGGPAYNEQFF	TGTGCCTCCAAGGGCGGGGGGCCTGCCTACAATGAGCAGTTCTTC
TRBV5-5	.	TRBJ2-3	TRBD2	CASSFGLAGVDTQYF	TGTGCCAGCAGCTTCGGACTAGCGGGGGTCGATACGCAGTATTTT
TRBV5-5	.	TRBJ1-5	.	CASSLALTGSNQPQHF	TGTGCCAGCAGCTTGGCCCTTACAGGGAGCAATCAGCCCCAGCATTTT
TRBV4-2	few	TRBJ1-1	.	CASSTQGGFGAFF	TGTGCCAGCAGCACACAGGGCGGCTTCGGGGCTTTCTTT
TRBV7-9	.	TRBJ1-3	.	CASSSEYRVSGNTIYF	TGTGCCAGCAGCTCGGAATACAGGGTCTCTGGAAACACCATATATTTT
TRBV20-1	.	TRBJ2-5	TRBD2	CSASSASGGVQETQYF	TGCAGTGCTAGTTCGGCGAGCGGGGGGGTCCAAGAGACCCAGTACTTC
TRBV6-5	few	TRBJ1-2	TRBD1	CASSQQGYYGYTF	TGTGCCAGCAGTCAACAGGGGTACTATGGCTACACCTTC
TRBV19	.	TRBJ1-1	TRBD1	CASSTRQGMNTEAFF	TGTGCCAGTAGCACCAGACAGGGGATGAACACTGAAGCTTTCTTT
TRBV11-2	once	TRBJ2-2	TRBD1	CASSSRDRNTGELFF	TGTGCCAGCAGCTCCCGGGACAGGAACACCGGGGAGCTGTTTTTT
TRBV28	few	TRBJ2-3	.	CASTLASTDTQYF	TGTGCCAGCACCCTAGCCAGCACAGATACGCAGTATTTT
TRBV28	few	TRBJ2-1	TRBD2	CASSPASGGLTEQFF	TGTGCCAGCAGTCCCGCCAGCGGGGGTTTGACTGAGCAGTTCTTC
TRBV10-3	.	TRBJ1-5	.	CAIRAGPFQPQHF	TGTGCCATCAGGGCAGGTCCTTTCCAGCCCCAGCATTTT
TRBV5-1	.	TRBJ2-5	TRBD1	CASSLGDRGETQYF	TGCGCCAGCAGCTTGGGGGACAGGGGAGAGACCCAGTACTTC
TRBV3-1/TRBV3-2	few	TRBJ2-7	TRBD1	CASSQDAGTGDYEQYF	TGTGCCAGCAGCCAAGATGCCGGGACAGGGGACTACGAGCAGTACTTC
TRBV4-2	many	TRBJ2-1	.	CASSQEDLSGPGEQFF	TGTGCCAGCAGCCAAGAAGATTTGAGCGGACCAGGAGAGCAGTTCTTC
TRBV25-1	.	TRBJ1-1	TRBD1	CASSGWDRLAEAFF	TGTGCCAGCAGTGGATGGGACAGATTAGCTGAAGCTTTCTTT
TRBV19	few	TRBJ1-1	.	CASSIMETGNTEAFF	TGTGCCAGTAGTATCATGGAGACAGGGAACACTGAAGCTTTCTTT
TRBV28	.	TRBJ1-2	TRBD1	CASSLFVPGQGFGYGYTF	TGTGCCAGCAGTTTATTCGTCCCGGGACAGGGTTTCGGCTATGGCTACACCTTC
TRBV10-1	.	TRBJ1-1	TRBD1	CASSRGQGAAEAFF	TGCGCCAGCAGTCGGGGACAGGGGGCAGCTGAAGCTTTCTTT
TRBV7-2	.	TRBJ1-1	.	CASSLYRQGLEAFF	TGTGCCAGCAGCTTATATCGGCAGGGTCTTGAAGCTTTCTTT
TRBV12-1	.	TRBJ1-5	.	CASSFPGHRQPQHF	TGTGCCAGCAGCTTCCCGGGACATCGTCAGCCCCAGCATTTT
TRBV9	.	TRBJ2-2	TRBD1	CASSVERGRAGELFF	TGTGCCAGCAGCGTAGAGAGGGGGCGGGCCGGGGAGCTGTTTTTT
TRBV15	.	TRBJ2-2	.	CATSRDVLTGELFF	TGTGCCACCAGCAGAGATGTCCTCACCGGGGAGCTGTTTTTT
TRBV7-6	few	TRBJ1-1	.	CASAWGGVNTEAFF	TGTGCCAGCGCTTGGGGGGGCGTGAACACTGAAGCTTTCTTT
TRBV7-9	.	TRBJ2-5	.	CASSSEDQETQYF	TGTGCCAGCAGCTCAGAAGACCAAGAGACCCAGTACTTC
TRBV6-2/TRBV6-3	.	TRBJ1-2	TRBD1	CASSHPNRGNGYTF	TGTGCCAGCAGCCACCCAAACAGGGGAAATGGCTACACCTTC
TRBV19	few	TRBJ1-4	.	CASSGLQGNEKLFF	TGTGCCAGTAGCGGCCTACAGGGTAATGAAAAACTGTTTTTT
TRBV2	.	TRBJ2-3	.	CASSGQRRADTQYF	TGTGCCAGCAGCGGCCAGAGGCGAGCAGATACGCAGTATTTT